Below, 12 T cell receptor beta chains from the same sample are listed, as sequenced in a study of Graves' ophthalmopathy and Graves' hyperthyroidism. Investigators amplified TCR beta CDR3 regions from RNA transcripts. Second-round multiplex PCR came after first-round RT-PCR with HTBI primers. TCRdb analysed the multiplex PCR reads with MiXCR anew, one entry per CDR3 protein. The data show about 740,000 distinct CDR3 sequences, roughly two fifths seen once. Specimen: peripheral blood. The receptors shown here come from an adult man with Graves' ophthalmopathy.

This chain's CDR3 is CASSLAGAQYF. As DNA, the CDR3 is TGTGCCAGCAGCTTAGCGGGAGCGCAGTATTTT. J is TRBJ2-3 and V is TRBV7-2; the D gene is possibly TRBD2 (5 bases). The ends were cut back, 0 bases at V and 10 bases at J, with 5 bases in the middle. The CDR3 loop spans 11 amino acids. From germline, CDR1 is SGHTA and CDR2 FQGNSA.

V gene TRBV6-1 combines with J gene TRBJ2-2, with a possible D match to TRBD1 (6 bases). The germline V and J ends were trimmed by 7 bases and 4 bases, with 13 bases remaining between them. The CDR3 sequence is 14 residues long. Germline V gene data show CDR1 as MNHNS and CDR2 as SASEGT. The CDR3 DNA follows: TGTGCCAGCAAAAGTACAGGGTCCACCGGGGAGCTGTTTTTT. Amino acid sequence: CASKSTGSTGELFF.

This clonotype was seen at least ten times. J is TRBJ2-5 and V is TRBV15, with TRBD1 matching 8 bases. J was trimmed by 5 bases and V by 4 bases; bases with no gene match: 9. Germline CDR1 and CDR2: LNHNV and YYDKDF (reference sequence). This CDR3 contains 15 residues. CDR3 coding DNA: TGTGCCACCAGCAATCGTCCGACAGGGGTGGAGACCCAGTACTTC. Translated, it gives CATSNRPTGVETQYF.

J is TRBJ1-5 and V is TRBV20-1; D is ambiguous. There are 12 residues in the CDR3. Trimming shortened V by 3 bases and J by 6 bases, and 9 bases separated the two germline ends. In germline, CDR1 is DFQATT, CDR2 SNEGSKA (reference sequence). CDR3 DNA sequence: TGCAGTGCTAGGTTACGTGCTCAGCCCCAGCATTTT. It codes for CSARLRAQPQHF.

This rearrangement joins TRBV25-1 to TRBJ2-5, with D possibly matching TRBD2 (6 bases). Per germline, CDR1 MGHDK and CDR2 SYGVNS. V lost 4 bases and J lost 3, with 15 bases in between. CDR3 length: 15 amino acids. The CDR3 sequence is CASSAPSGEKETQYF. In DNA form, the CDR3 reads TGTGCCAGCAGTGCACCCTCGGGGGAGAAAGAGACCCAGTACTTC.

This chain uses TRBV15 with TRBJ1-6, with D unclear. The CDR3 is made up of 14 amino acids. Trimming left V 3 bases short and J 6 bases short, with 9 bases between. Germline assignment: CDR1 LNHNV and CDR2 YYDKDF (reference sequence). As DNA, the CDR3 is TGTGCCACCAGCAGTTACTCGATTAATTCACCCCTCCACTTT. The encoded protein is CATSSYSINSPLHF. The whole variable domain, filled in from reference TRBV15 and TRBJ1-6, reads DAMVIQNPRYQVTQFGKPVTLSCSQTLNHNVMYWYQQKSSQAPKLLFHYYDKDFNNEADTPDNFQSRRPNTSFCFLDIRSPGLGDTAMYLCATSSYSINSPLHFGNGTRLTVT.

In nucleotides, the CDR3 is TGTGCCAGCTCACCACCAGTCCTAGCGGGAGGCGAGCAGTACTTC. Amino acids: CASSPPVLAGGEQYF. V gene TRBV7-3 combines with J gene TRBJ2-7; 11 bases align to TRBD2. Germline V gene sequence: CDR1 SGHTA, CDR2 FQGTGA. The CDR3 sequence is 15 residues long. With 8 bases clipped from V and 6 bases from J, the junction kept 12 bases outside the gene matches.

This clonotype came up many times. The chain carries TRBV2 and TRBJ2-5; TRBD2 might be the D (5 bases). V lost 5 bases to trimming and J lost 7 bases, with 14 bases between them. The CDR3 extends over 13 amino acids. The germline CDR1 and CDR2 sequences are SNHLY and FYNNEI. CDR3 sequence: CASSLRAEVTQYF. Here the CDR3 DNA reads TGTGCCAGCAGTTTGCGGGCCGAGGTGACCCAGTACTTC.

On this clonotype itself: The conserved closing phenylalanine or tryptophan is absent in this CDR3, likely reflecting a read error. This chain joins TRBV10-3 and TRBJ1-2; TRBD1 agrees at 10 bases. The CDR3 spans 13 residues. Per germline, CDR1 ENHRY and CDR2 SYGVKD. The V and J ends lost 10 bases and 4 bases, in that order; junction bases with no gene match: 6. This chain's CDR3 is CASRRDRGYGYTL. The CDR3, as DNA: TGTGCCAGCAGGAGGGACAGGGGCTATGGCTACACCCTC.

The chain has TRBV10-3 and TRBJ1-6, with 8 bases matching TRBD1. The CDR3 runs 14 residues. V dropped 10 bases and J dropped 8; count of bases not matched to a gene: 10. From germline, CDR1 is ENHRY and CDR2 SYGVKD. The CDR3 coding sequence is TGTGCCACGCAGGCGACAGGGGAGGATTCACCCCTCCACTTT. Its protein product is CATQATGEDSPLHF.

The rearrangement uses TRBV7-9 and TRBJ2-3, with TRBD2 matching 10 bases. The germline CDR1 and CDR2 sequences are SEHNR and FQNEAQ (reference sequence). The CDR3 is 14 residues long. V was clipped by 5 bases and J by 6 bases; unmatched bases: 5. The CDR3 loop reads CASSAGTSADTQYF. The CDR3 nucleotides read TGTGCCAGCAGCGCCGGGACTAGCGCCGATACGCAGTATTTT.

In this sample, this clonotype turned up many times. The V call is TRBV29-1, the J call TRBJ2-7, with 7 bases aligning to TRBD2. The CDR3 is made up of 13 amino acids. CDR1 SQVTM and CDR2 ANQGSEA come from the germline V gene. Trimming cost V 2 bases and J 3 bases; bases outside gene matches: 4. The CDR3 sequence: CSVELGGGYEQYF. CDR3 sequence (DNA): TGCAGCGTTGAACTGGGGGGGGGCTACGAGCAGTACTTC.